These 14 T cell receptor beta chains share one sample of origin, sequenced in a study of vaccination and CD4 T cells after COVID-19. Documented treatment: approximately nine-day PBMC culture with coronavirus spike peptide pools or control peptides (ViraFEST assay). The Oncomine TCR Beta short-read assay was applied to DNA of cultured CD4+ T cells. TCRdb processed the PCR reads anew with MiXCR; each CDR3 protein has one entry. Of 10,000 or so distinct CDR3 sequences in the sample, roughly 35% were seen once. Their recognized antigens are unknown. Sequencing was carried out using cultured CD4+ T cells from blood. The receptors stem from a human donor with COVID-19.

CDR3 in amino acids: CASSLVNRVNQPQHF. Here the CDR3 DNA reads TGTGCCAGCAGCTTAGTGAACAGGGTGAATCAGCCCCAGCATTTT. The chain couples TRBV7-8 to TRBJ1-5, with D perhaps matching TRBD1 (6 bases). From germline, CDR1 is SGHVS and CDR2 FQNEAQ. This CDR3 is 15 amino acids long. V lost 1 base, J lost 4 bases, and 11 bases lay in between.

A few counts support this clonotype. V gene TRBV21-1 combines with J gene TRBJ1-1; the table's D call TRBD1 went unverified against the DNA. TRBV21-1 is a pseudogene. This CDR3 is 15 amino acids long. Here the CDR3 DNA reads TGTGCCAGCAGCAACGCGACAGGGGAGCGTGGTGAAGCTTTCTTT. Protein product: CASSNATGERGEAFF.

For the CDR3, the DNA is TGCGCCAGCAGCCAAGAGGGGGGCCGGGTAGATACGCAGTATTTT. Amino acid sequence: CASSQEGGRVDTQYF. The V and J genes are TRBV4-3 and TRBJ2-3; D is perhaps TRBD1 or TRBD2 (6 bases each). CDR1 and CDR2 (germline): LGHNA, YSLEER. The CDR3 spans 15 residues. V was pared by 0 bases and J by 5 bases, with 12 bases between.

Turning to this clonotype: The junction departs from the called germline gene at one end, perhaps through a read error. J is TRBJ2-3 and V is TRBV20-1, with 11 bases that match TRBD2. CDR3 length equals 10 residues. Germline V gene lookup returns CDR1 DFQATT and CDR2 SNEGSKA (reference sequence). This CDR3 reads CSAGLAGPHF. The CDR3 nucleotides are TGCAGTGCTGGACTAGCGGGCCCCCATTTT.

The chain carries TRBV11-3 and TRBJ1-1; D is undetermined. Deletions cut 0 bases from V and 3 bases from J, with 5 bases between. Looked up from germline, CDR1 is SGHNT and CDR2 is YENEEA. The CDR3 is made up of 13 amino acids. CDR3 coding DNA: TGTGCCAGCAGCTTAGAGTCCTACACTGAAGCTTTCTTT. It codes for CASSLESYTEAFF.

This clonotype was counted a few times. The CDR3 loop reads CALSDRVTDTQYF. The CDR3 DNA follows: TGTGCCCTATCCGACAGGGTCACAGATACGCAGTATTTT. The chain recombines TRBV2 with TRBJ2-3; 7 positions agree with TRBD1. Per the germline V gene, CDR1 is SNHLY and CDR2 is FYNNEI. The CDR3 consists of 13 residues. V lost 11 bases and J lost 2; bases outside the gene matches: 7.

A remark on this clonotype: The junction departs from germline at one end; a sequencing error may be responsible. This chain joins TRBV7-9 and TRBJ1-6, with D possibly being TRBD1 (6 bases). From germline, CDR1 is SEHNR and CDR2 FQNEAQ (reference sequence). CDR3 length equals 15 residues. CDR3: CVSRGQSSYNSPLHF. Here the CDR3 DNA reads TGTGTCAGCAGAGGACAGAGCTCCTATAATTCACCCCTCCACTTT.

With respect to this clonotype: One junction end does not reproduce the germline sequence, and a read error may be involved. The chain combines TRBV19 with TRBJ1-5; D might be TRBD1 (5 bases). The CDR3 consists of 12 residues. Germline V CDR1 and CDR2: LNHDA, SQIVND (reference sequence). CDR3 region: CTSSEGYQPQHF. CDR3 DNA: TGTACCAGTAGTGAGGGGTATCAGCCCCAGCATTTT. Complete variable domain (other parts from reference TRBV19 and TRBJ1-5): DGGITQSPKYLFRKEGQNVTLSCEQNLNHDAMYWYRQDPGQGLRLIYYSQIVNDFQKGDIAEGYSVSREKKESFPLTVTSAQKNPTAFYLCTSSEGYQPQHFGDGTRLSIL.

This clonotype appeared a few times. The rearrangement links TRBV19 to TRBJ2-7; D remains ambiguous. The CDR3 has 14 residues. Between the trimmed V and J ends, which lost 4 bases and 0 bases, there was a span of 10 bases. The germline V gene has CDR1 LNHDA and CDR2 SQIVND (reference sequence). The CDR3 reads CASSKVVSSYEQYF. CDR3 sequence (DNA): TGTGCCAGTAGTAAAGTTGTGAGCTCCTACGAGCAGTACTTC.

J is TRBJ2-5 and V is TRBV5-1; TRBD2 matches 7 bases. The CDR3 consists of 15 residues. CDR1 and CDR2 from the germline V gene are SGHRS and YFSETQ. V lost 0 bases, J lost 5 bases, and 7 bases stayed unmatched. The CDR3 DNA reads TGCGCCAGCAGCTTGGTACTAGCGCCCCATGAGACCCAGTACTTC. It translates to CASSLVLAPHETQYF.

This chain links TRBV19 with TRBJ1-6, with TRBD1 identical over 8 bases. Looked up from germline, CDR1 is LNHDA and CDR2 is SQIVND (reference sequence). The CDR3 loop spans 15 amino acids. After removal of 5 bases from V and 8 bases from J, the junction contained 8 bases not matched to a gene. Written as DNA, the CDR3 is TGTGCCAGTAGTCCCTGGGGACAGGTGGATTCACCCCTCCACTTT. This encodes CASSPWGQVDSPLHF. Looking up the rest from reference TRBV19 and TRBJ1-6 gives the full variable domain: DGGITQSPKYLFRKEGQNVTLSCEQNLNHDAMYWYRQDPGQGLRLIYYSQIVNDFQKGDIAEGYSVSREKKESFPLTVTSAQKNPTAFYLCASSPWGQVDSPLHFGNGTRLTVT.

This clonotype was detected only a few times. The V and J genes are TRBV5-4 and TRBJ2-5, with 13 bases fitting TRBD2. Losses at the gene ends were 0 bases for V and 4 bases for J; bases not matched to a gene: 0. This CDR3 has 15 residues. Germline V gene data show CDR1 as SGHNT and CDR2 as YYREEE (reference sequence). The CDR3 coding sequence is TGTGCCAGCAGCTTGGGGACTAGCGGGGGAGAGACCCAGTACTTC. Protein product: CASSLGTSGGETQYF.

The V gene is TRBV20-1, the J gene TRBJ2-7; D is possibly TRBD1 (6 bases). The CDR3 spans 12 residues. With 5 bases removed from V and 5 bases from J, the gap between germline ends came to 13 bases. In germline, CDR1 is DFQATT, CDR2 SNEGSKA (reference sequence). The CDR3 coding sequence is TGCAGTGCTGGCGCAGGGGCTAACGAGCAGTACTTC. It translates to CSAGAGANEQYF.

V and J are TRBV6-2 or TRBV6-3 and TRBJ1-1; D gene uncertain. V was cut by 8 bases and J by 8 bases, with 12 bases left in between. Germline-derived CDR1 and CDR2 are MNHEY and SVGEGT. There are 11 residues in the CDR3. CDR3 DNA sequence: TGTGCCAGCTTCCTGGGTCGGGAAGCTTTCTTT. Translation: CASFLGREAFF.